These 8 T cell receptor beta chains came from one sample sequenced in a study of blood T cell repertoires in COVID-19. Sequenced by immunoSEQ multiplex PCR; TCRdb stores in-frame clones only, minus some. The table has about 150,000 clones, 75% to 90% seen once; the top ten hold about 2%. What was sequenced was peripheral blood. Receptor source: a man aged 70 or older with acute or convalescent COVID-19.

J is TRBJ1-1 and V is TRBV25-1, with TRBD1 matching over 8 bases. Looked up from germline, CDR1 is MGHDK and CDR2 is SYGVNS. There are 12 residues in the CDR3. V shed 6 bases and J 5 bases; nucleotides not matched to a gene: 2. CDR3 sequence: CASSRQGTEAFF. The CDR3 nucleotides are TGTGCCAGCAGCCGACAGGGGACTGAAGCTTTCTTT.

The V call is TRBV12-3 or TRBV12-4, the J call TRBJ1-3, with unresolved D. With 3 bases removed from V and 9 bases from J, the gap between germline ends came to 9 bases. CDR3 length: 12 residues. This CDR3 is CASSFLSSTIYF. DNA of the CDR3: TGTGCCAGCAGTTTCCTTTCTAGCACCATATATTTT.

The V and J genes are TRBV7-8 and TRBJ1-6, with 9 bases aligning to TRBD1. The CDR3 has 18 amino acids. The J segment lost 0 bases and the V segment lost 2 bases, leaving 5 bases of the junction unmatched. The V gene's germline CDR1 is SGHVS and CDR2 FQNEAQ. CDR3 sequence reads: CASSLLGQGSSYNSPLHF. The CDR3 nucleotides are TGTGCCAGCAGCTTATTAGGACAGGGGAGCTCCTATAATTCACCCCTCCACTTT.

This clone has a handful of counts. The sample contains more than one DNA sequence encoding this CDR3. The chain links TRBV5-1 to TRBJ1-1; tentative D call: TRBD1 (6 bases). CDR3 length: 15 residues. Germline-derived CDR1 and CDR2 are SGHRS and YFSETQ. The V and J ends lost 3 bases and 0 bases respectively, with 12 bases between them. The CDR3 DNA is TGCGCCAGCAGCTGGGGGCAGGGACTGAACACTGAAGCTTTCTTT. Amino acid sequence: CASSWGQGLNTEAFF.

This clone was seen a single time. In DNA form, the CDR3 reads TGTGCCAGCAGCTCCGGGACTAACTCCTACGAGCAGTACTTC. Protein product: CASSSGTNSYEQYF. This rearrangement joins TRBV9 to TRBJ2-7, with 7 bases fitting TRBD2. CDR3 length: 14 residues. The germline V gene has CDR1 SGDLS and CDR2 YYNGEE. The ends lost 4 bases at V and 0 bases at J; junction bases unmatched: 4.

The J gene is TRBJ2-2, the V gene TRBV7-3, with 9 positions matching TRBD2. The germline V gene has CDR1 SGHTA and CDR2 FQGTGA. The CDR3 is made up of 15 amino acids. Germline trimming cut 2 bases from V and 4 bases from J; bases unmatched to any gene: 2. The CDR3 is CASSLLAGITGELFF. CDR3 nucleotides: TGTGCCAGCAGCTTACTAGCGGGGATCACCGGGGAGCTGTTTTTT.

This rearrangement joins TRBV11-2 to TRBJ2-7, with a weak D call TRBD2 (6 bases). The V and J ends lost 1 base and 9 bases respectively, with 10 bases between them. The CDR3 is 12 residues long. CDR1 is SGHAT and CDR2 is FQNNGV in the germline V gene. The CDR3 sequence: CASSLGAGWQYF. CDR3 coding DNA: TGTGCCAGCAGCTTAGGGGCGGGATGGCAGTACTTC.

In its sample, this clone was seen once. The CDR3 region is CSVTGTSGRKAAGELFF. CDR3 coding DNA: TGCAGCGTCACCGGGACTAGCGGGAGGAAGGCCGCCGGGGAGCTGTTTTTT. This chain joins TRBV29-1 and TRBJ2-2; 15 nucleotides match TRBD2. The germline V gene encodes CDR1 SQVTM and CDR2 ANQGSEA. The CDR3 covers 17 residues. V gave up 6 bases and J gave up 6 bases; unmatched junction bases: 11.